This T cell receptor (beta chain) was captured by sequencing in a study of T cell responses to AZD1222 COVID-19 vaccine. Comments on this clone: Its antigen is not known.

Study observations and caveats: Vaccination with two AZD1222 doses was followed by a rise in Spike-specific TCR breadth and depth. The study sampled repertoires only after the peak T cell response. Baseline antibody screening turned up just five to seven seropositive AZD1222 recipients.

TCRdb's copy holds only in-frame clones and misses some; the assay was immunoSEQ multiplex PCR. The sample contains tens of thousands of clones, approximately 84% of which appear only once. Germline lookup yields CDR1 SGHRS and CDR2 YFSETQ. The CDR3 is 16 residues long. Trimming removed 4 bases from V and 0 bases from J, with 15 bases in between. The sequencing here drew on peripheral blood, taken on day 0 of AZD1222 vaccination. The sequence was collected from an adult in good health. This chain joins TRBV5-1 and TRBJ2-3; D might be TRBD1 (5 bases). The CDR3 region is CASSLLTGSSTDTQYF. The DNA for the CDR3 is TGCGCCAGCAGCCTCCTAACAGGTTCTAGCACAGATACGCAGTATTTT.